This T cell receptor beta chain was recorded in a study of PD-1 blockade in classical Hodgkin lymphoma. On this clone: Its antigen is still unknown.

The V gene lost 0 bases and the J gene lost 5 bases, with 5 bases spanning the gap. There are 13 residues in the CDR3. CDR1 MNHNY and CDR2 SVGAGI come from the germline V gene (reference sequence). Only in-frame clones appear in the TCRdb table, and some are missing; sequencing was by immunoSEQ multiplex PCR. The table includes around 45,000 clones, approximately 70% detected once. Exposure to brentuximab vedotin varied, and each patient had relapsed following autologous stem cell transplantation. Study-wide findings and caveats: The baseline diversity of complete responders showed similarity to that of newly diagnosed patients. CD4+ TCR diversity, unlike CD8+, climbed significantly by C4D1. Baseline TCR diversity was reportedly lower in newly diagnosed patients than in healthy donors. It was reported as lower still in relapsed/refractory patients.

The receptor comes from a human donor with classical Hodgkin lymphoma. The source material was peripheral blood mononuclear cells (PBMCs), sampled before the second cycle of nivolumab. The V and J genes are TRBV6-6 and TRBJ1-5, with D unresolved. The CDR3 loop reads CASSYSGDQPQHF. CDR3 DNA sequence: TGTGCCAGCAGTTACTCAGGAGATCAGCCCCAGCATTTT.